The clone carrying this T cell receptor (beta chain) was detected many times. The antigen remains unidentified. Each CDR3 protein is one row after TCRdb ran MiXCR on the 5' RACE reads. The data contain a few hundred thousand distinct CDR3 sequences, approximately 7% of them singletons. This entry is derived from a study of T cells after yellow fever vaccination. Whole-study findings and limits: A large majority of primary-vaccination clones showed up again after the booster (roughly 96% CD4, 88% CD8).

The input for sequencing was PBMCs, taken around 45 days after the first yellow fever vaccination. This clonotype originated in a man aged 18-30 years who received the YFV17D yellow fever vaccine.

This chain's CDR3 is CASSLDEWTGAANYGYTF. DNA of the CDR3: TGTGCCAGCAGCTTAGATGAGTGGACAGGGGCGGCTAACTATGGCTACACCTTC. The rearrangement uses TRBV11-2 and TRBJ1-2, with 9 positions matching TRBD1. Per germline, CDR1 SGHAT and CDR2 FQNNGV. J was trimmed by 0 bases and V by 0 bases; bases with no gene match: 8. This CDR3 spans 18 amino acids.